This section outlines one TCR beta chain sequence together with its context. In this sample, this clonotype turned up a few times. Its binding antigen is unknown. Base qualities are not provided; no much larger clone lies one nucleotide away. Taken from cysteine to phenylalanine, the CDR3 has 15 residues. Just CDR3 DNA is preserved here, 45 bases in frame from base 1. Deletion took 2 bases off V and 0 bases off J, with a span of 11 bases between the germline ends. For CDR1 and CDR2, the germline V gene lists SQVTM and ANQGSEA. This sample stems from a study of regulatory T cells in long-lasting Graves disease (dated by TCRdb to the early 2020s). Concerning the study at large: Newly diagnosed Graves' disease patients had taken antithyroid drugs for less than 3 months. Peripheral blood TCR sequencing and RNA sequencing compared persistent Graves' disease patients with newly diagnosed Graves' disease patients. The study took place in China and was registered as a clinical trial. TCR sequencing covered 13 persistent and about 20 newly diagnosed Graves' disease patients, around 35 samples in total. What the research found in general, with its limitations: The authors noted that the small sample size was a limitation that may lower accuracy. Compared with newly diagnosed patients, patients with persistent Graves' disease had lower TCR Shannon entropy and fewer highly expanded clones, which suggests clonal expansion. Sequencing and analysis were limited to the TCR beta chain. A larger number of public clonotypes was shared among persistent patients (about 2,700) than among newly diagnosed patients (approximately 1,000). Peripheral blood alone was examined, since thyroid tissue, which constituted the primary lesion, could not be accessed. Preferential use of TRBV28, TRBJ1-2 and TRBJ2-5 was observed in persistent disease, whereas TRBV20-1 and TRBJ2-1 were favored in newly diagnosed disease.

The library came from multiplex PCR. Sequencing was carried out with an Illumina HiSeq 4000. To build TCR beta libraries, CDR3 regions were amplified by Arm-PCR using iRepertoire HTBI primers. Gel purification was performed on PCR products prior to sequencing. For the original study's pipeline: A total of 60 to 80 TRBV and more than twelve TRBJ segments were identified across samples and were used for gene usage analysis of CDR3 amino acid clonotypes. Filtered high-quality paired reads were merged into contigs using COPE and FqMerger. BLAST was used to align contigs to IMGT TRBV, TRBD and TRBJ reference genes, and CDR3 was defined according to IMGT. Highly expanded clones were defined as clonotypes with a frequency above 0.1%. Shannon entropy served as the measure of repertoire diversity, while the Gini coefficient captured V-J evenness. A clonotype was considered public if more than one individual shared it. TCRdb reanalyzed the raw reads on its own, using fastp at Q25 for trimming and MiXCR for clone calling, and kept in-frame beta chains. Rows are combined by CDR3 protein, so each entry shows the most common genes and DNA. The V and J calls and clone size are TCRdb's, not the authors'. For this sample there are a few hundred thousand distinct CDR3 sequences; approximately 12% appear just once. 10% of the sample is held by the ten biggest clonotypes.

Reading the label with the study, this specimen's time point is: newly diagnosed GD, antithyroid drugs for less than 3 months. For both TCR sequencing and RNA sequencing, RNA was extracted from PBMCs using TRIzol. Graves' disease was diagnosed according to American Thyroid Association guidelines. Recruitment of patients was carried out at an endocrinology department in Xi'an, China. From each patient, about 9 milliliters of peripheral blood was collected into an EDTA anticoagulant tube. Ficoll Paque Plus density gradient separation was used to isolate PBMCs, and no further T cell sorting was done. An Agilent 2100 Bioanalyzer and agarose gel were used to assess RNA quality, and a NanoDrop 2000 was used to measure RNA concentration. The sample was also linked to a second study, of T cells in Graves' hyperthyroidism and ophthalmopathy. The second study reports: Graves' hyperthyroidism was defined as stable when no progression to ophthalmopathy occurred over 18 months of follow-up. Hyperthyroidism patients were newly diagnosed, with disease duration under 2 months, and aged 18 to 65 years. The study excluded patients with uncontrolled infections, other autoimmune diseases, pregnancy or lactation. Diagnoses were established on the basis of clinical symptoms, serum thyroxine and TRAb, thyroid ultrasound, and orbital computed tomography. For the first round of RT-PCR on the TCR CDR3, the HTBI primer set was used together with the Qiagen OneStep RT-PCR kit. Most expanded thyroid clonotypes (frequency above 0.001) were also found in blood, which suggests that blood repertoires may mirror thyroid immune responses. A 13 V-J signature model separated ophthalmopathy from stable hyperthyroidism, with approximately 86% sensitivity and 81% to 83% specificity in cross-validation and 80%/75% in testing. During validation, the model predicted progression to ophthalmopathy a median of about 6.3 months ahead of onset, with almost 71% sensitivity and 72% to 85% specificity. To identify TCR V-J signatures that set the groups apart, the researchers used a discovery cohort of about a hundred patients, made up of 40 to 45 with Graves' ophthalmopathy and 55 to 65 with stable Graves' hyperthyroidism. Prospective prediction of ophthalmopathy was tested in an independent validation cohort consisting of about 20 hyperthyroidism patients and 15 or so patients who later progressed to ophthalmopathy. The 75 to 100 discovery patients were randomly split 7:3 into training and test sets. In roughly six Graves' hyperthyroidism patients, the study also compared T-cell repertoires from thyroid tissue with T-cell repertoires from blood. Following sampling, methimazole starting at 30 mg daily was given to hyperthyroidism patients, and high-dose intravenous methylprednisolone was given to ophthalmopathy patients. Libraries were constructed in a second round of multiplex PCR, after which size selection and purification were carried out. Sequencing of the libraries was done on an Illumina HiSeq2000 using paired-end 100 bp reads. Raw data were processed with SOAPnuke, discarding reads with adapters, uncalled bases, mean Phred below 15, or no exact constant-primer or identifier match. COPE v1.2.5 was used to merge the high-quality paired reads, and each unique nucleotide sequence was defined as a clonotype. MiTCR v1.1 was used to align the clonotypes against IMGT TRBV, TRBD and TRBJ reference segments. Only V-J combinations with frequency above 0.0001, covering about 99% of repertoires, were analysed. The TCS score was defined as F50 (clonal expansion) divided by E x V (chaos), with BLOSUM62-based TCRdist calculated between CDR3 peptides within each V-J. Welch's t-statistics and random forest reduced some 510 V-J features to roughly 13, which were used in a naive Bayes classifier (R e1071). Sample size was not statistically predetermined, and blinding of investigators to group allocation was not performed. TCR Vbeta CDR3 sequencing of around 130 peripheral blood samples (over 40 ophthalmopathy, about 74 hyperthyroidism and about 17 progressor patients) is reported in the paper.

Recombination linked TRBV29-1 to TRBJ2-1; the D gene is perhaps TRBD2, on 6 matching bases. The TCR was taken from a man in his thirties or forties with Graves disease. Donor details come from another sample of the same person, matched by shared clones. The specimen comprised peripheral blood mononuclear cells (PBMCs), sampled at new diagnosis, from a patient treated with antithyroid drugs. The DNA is TGCAGCGTTGAATCGCCGACTAGCTCCTACAATGAGCAGTTCTTC. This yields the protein CSVESPTSSYNEQFF.